This TCR beta chain originates from a study of cytomegalovirus exposure and HLA in healthy donors. Points from the study as a whole: In a later analysis, parvovirus B19, influenza, CMV and Epstein-Barr virus appeared linked to several top co-occurrence clusters. It was in a later analysis that TCR association rates were seen to vary by HLA locus, highest for DRB1 and lowest for HLA-C. Prior analysis indicated that the majority of TCR beta V segments exhibited productivity approximately 87% or approximately 30% of the time.

Germline CDR1 is MGHRA and CDR2 is YSYEKL. This CDR3 region has 12 residues. The ends were cut back, 3 bases at V and 4 bases at J, with 5 bases in the middle. The study ran its PCR with 60 Vbeta and 13 Jbeta primers. Profiling relied on immunoSEQ multiplex PCR, and the TCRdb table lists in-frame clones only, not all of them. Found here are under 200,000 clones, over 60% of them singletons; the top ten hold roughly 3%. On this clone: The antigen is undetermined.

The chain recombines TRBV4-1 with TRBJ2-3; D call uncertain. Sequenced material: PBMCs. The TCR originated in a woman aged 40 to 55 in good health and CMV-seronegative. CDR3 loop: CASSHMSDTQYF. The CDR3 DNA follows: TGCGCCAGCAGCCACATGTCAGATACGCAGTATTTT.